What follows are 18 T cell receptor beta chains derived from one specimen sequenced in a study of T-cell reconstitution after alpha-beta-depleted transplantation in children. Unique molecular identifiers were built into the TCRbeta library. From the PCR reads, TCRdb called clonotypes with MiXCR, one entry per CDR3 protein. Among 250,000 to 400,000 distinct CDR3 sequences listed, about a quarter were seen once. The sequencing used PBMCs, mostly from graft donor cells, collected 180 days after TCRalphabeta/CD19-depleted stem cell transplant. Receptors were obtained from a male patient younger than 18 who had a stem cell transplant for acute lymphoblastic leukemia, so the T cells may come from the graft donor.

The J gene is TRBJ2-3, the V gene TRBV25-1; the D is unclear. The germline gives CDR1 MGHDK, CDR2 SYGVNS. V gave up 3 bases and J gave up 0 bases, with 4 bases separating them. This CDR3 contains 13 residues. The CDR3 sequence is CASSDRSTDTQYF. CDR3 sequence (DNA): TGTGCCAGCAGTGACCGAAGCACAGATACGCAGTATTTT.

The J gene is TRBJ2-2, the V gene TRBV12-3 or TRBV12-4, with 9 bases fitting TRBD2. The CDR3 extends over 16 amino acids. After removal of 2 bases from V and 5 bases from J, the junction contained 6 bases not matched to a gene. The CDR3 is CASSLLAGGPTGELFF. The CDR3 DNA sequence: TGTGCCAGCAGTTTACTGGCGGGAGGGCCAACCGGGGAGCTGTTTTTT.

The chain recombines TRBV27 with TRBJ2-1; 9 bases line up with TRBD2. The germline V gene encodes CDR1 MNHEY and CDR2 SMNVEV (reference sequence). V was pared by 0 bases and J by 10 bases, with 19 bases of the junction left unmatched. CDR3 size: 19 residues. As DNA, the CDR3 is TGTGCCAGCAGTTTATCCCCAACATGGAGCGGGAGGCCCCGAAGGGAGCAGTTCTTC. Protein product: CASSLSPTWSGRPRREQFF.

The gene calls are TRBV5-1 and TRBJ2-1; TRBD1 might be the D (5 bases). Germline V lookup: CDR1 SGHRS, CDR2 YFSETQ. The CDR3 extends over 17 amino acids. V shed 2 bases and J shed 1 base, with 16 bases lying between them. CDR3 sequence (DNA): TGCGCCAGCAGCTTAGGGGTGGGTCGGCCTTCCTACAATGAGCAGTTCTTC. It specifies CASSLGVGRPSYNEQFF.

This clonotype was observed a handful of times. This sequence joins TRBV9 and TRBJ2-5; TRBD2 aligns across 10 bases. Unmatched junction bases numbered 4, after V lost 2 bases and J lost 0 bases. CDR1 is SGDLS and CDR2 is YYNGEE in the germline V gene. This CDR3 comprises 16 residues. CDR3 in DNA: TGTGCCAGCAGCGTTAGCCTAGCGGGAGACCAAGAGACCCAGTACTTC. Translated: CASSVSLAGDQETQYF.

This clonotype has a handful of counts. The V call is TRBV4-1, the J call TRBJ1-1, with TRBD1 identical over 8 bases. The trim removed 1 base at V and 5 bases at J, leaving 3 bases unmatched. CDR3 length: 14 amino acids. Germline loops: CDR1 MGHRA, CDR2 YSYEKL. CDR3 residues: CASSQVQGGTEAFF. The CDR3 DNA follows: TGCGCCAGCAGCCAAGTACAGGGGGGGACTGAAGCTTTCTTT.

This clonotype was counted a few times. The J gene is TRBJ2-4, the V gene TRBV7-2; 11 bases are shared with TRBD2. CDR1 and CDR2 (germline): SGHTA, FQGNSA. The V and J ends lost 3 bases and 0 bases, in that order; junction bases with no gene match: 4. The CDR3 consists of 17 residues. The CDR3 here is CASSFSGRGVAKNIQYF. The CDR3, as DNA: TGTGCCAGCAGCTTTAGCGGGAGGGGGGTAGCCAAAAACATTCAGTACTTC.

The chain recombines TRBV11-2 with TRBJ1-1; the D is unclear. In germline, CDR1 is SGHAT, CDR2 FQNNGV. Trimming took 3 bases from V and 6 from J, leaving 14 bases between them. The CDR3 extends over 14 amino acids. CDR3 in DNA: TGTGCCAGCAGCTTGAGTTGGCGCGGGGCTGAAGCTTTCTTT. Translation gives CASSLSWRGAEAFF.

This clonotype was seen a handful of times. The rearrangement links TRBV6-1 to TRBJ1-2, with 7 bases aligning to TRBD1. The trim removed 1 base at V and 4 bases at J, leaving 3 bases unmatched. This CDR3 has 14 residues. Per the germline V gene, CDR1 is MNHNS and CDR2 is SASEGT. The CDR3: CASSEGAGGYGYTF. Written as DNA, the CDR3 is TGTGCCAGCAGTGAAGGTGCAGGGGGCTATGGCTACACCTTC.

The genes are TRBV9 and TRBJ2-7, with 12 nucleotides matching TRBD2. With 2 bases clipped from V and 5 bases from J, the junction kept 8 bases outside the gene matches. This CDR3 is built from 16 residues. In germline, CDR1 is SGDLS, CDR2 YYNGEE. CDR3 bases: TGTGCCAGCAGCGTGCTAGCGGGAGGGCCACTCCACGAGCAGTACTTC. Protein: CASSVLAGGPLHEQYF. Using reference TRBV9 and TRBJ2-7 for the parts outside the CDR3, the full variable domain is DSGVTQTPKHLITATGQRVTLRCSPRSGDLSVYWYQQSLDQGLQFLIQYYNGEERAKGNILERFSAQQFPDLHSELNLSSLELGDSALYFCASSVLAGGPLHEQYFGPGTRLTVT.

The V and J genes are TRBV27 and TRBJ2-7; D possibly corresponds to TRBD2 (5 bases). The CDR3 sequence is 15 residues long. Germline loops: CDR1 MNHEY, CDR2 SMNVEV (reference sequence). V lost 5 bases, J lost 3 bases, and 17 bases lay in between. This chain's CDR3 is CASSAAGRPFYEQYF. In nucleotides, the CDR3 is TGTGCCAGCAGTGCCGCGGGCCGCCCTTTCTACGAGCAGTACTTC.

The rearrangement joins TRBV11-2 to TRBJ2-1; 16 nucleotides agree with TRBD2. The CDR3 totals 23 residues. V lost 3 bases and J lost 3; bases outside the gene matches: 20. Germline-derived CDR1 and CDR2 are SGHAT and FQNNGV. CDR3 nucleotide sequence: TGTGCCAGCAGCTTTGACAGGAGATTACCGGGACTAGCGGGAGGGCCGGGCTACAATGAGCAGTTCTTC. Encoded protein: CASSFDRRLPGLAGGPGYNEQFF.

V is TRBV5-1 and J is TRBJ2-1, with 7 bases aligning to TRBD2. The germline CDR1 and CDR2 sequences are SGHRS and YFSETQ. V shed 2 bases and J 8 bases; nucleotides not matched to a gene: 16. This CDR3 is 17 amino acids long. Here the CDR3 DNA reads TGCGCCAGCAGCTTAGGCGGGAGAAACGCTCTCCGATATGAGCAGTTCTTC. Protein: CASSLGGRNALRYEQFF.

The sample holds a few counts of this clonotype. The chain uses TRBV25-1 and TRBJ1-4; 9 bases align to TRBD1. CDR3 length equals 17 residues. CDR1 MGHDK and CDR2 SYGVNS come from the germline V gene. The V segment lost 5 bases and the J segment 8 bases; nucleotides outside the gene matches: 15. CDR3 nucleotide sequence: TGTGCCAGCAGTTCAACCCCAACCGGGACAGGGCGAGAAAAACTGTTTTTT. Protein sequence: CASSSTPTGTGREKLFF.

This chain uses TRBV9 with TRBJ1-5; weak D call: TRBD1 (5 bases). CDR3 length: 14 residues. Germline lookup yields CDR1 SGDLS and CDR2 YYNGEE. V was pared by 0 bases and J by 4 bases, with 8 bases between. CDR3 bases: TGTGCCAGCAGCGTAGGGTCAGGGAATCAGCCCCAGCATTTT. Translated: CASSVGSGNQPQHF.

The sample holds many counts of this clonotype. The chain carries TRBV5-1 and TRBJ2-3, with D unresolved. Germline lookup yields CDR1 SGHRS and CDR2 YFSETQ. The CDR3 loop spans 11 amino acids. V lost 4 bases and J lost 2, with 2 bases in between. The CDR3 protein is CASSNTDTQYF. The CDR3, as DNA: TGCGCCAGCAGCAACACAGATACGCAGTATTTT.

V is TRBV12-3 or TRBV12-4 and J is TRBJ2-2; the D gene could be TRBD1 or TRBD2 (5 bases each). CDR3 length: 15 residues. With 5 bases removed from V and 5 bases from J, the gap between germline ends came to 15 bases. This CDR3 reads CASSPWDPGTGELFF. CDR3 coding DNA: TGTGCCAGCAGTCCATGGGACCCCGGGACCGGGGAGCTGTTTTTT.

This clonotype turned up a few times. The rearrangement joins TRBV28 to TRBJ1-2, with D uncertain. This CDR3 has 12 amino acids. The V gene's germline CDR1 is MDHEN and CDR2 SYDVKM. V shed 6 bases and J shed 8 bases, with 13 bases lying between them. CDR3 loop: CASSRPVRGYTF. The DNA of the CDR3 is TGTGCCAGCAGCCGCCCGGTTCGCGGCTACACCTTC.